The 8 T cell receptor beta chains presented below share a single source sample, sequenced in a study of T cell repertoires in cytomegalovirus infection. From the reads, TCRdb called clonotypes with MiXCR, one entry per CDR3 protein. The data hold around 310,000 distinct CDR3 sequences, with 29% observed a single time. Antigens of these TCRs are unknown. The input for sequencing was cultured PBMCs, taken from culture after CMV antigen stimulation. The origin of the receptors is a human donor in good health (CMV status not recorded). Some clones in this sample may be carry-over from other donors' samples.

V gene TRBV6-6 combines with J gene TRBJ1-3, with D possibly TRBD1 on 6 matching bases. V lost 0 bases and J lost 2, with 8 bases in between. This CDR3 has 15 amino acids. Germline CDR1 reads MNHNY; CDR2 reads SVGAGI (reference sequence). For the CDR3, the DNA is TGTGCCAGCAGTTACTCCGGGACACCTGGAAACACCATATATTTT. Amino acid sequence: CASSYSGTPGNTIYF.

This clonotype was observed a handful of times. The chain joins TRBV20-1 to TRBJ1-2; 8 bases line up with TRBD1. Germline lookup yields CDR1 DFQATT and CDR2 SNEGSKA (reference sequence). CDR3 length equals 14 residues. V lost 5 bases and J lost 4; bases outside the gene matches: 9. The CDR3 DNA reads TGCAGTGCTGACTCAAGACAGGGGTCCTATGGCTACACCTTC. Translated, it gives CSADSRQGSYGYTF.

This clonotype occurred a few times. The gene calls are TRBV11-2 and TRBJ2-2; D is undetermined. Trimming took 5 bases from V and 13 from J, leaving 17 bases between them. CDR3 length: 13 amino acids. Germline V gene sequence: CDR1 SGHAT, CDR2 FQNNGV. CDR3 amino acids: CASSQTNHYVLFF. The CDR3 bases are TGTGCCAGCAGCCAGACGAATCATTATGTGCTGTTTTTT.

The chain recombines TRBV7-6 with TRBJ1-1; no clear D. The CDR3 extends over 14 amino acids. The germline gives CDR1 SGHVS, CDR2 FNYEAQ. Deletions cut 7 bases from V and 0 bases from J, with 12 bases between. The CDR3 protein is CASIPSGMNTEAFF. The CDR3, as DNA: TGTGCCAGCATCCCGTCGGGTATGAACACTGAAGCTTTCTTT.

V gene TRBV12-5 combines with J gene TRBJ1-1; TRBD1 agrees at 10 bases. The length of the CDR3 is 18 residues. J lost 1 base, V lost 5 bases, and 13 bases had no gene match. Germline assignment: CDR1 LGHNT and CDR2 FRNRAP. The CDR3 here is CASGPGTGALLSNTEAFF. The CDR3 coding sequence is TGTGCTAGTGGTCCTGGGACAGGGGCTCTGTTGTCGAACACTGAAGCTTTCTTT.

The J gene is TRBJ2-2, the V gene TRBV20-1; 11 bases agree with TRBD2. Unmatched junction bases numbered 6, after V lost 6 bases and J lost 6 bases. The CDR3 length is 14 residues. CDR1 is DFQATT, CDR2 SNEGSKA, per germline (reference sequence). CDR3 sequence reads: CSAVGLAEPGELFF. CDR3 sequence (DNA): TGCAGTGCCGTGGGACTAGCGGAACCCGGGGAGCTGTTTTTT.

The J gene is TRBJ1-1, the V gene TRBV2, with a possible D match to TRBD1 (6 bases). The CDR3 totals 14 residues. The V and J ends lost 7 bases and 5 bases respectively, with 17 bases between them. Germline CDR1 is SNHLY and CDR2 is FYNNEI. The CDR3 loop reads CASTARQGRTEAFF. CDR3 DNA sequence: TGTGCCAGCACTGCTCGGCAGGGGAGGACTGAAGCTTTCTTT.

The V gene is TRBV20-1, the J gene TRBJ2-7; D may match TRBD1 or TRBD2 (5 bases each). CDR3 length: 13 amino acids. The germline V and J ends were trimmed by 6 bases and 0 bases, with 12 bases remaining between them. Germline V gene data show CDR1 as DFQATT and CDR2 as SNEGSKA (reference sequence). The CDR3 DNA follows: TGCAGTGCCTGGGGTGGGGGCTCCTACGAGCAGTACTTC. Its translation: CSAWGGGSYEQYF.